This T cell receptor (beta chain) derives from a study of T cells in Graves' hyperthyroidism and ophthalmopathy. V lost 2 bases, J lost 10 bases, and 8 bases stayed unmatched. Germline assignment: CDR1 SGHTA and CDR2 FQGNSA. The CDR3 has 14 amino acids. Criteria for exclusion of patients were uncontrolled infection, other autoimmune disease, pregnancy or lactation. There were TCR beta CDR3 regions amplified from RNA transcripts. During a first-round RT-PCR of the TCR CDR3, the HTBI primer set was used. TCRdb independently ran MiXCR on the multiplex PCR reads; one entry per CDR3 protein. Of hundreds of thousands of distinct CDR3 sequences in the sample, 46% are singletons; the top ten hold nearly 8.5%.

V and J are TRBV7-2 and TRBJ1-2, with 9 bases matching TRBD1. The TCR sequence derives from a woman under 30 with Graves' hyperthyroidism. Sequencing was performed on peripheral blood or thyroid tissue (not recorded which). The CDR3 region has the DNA TGTGCCAGCAGCTTAACGCCCGGGACAGGGTTCTACACCTTC. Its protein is CASSLTPGTGFYTF.